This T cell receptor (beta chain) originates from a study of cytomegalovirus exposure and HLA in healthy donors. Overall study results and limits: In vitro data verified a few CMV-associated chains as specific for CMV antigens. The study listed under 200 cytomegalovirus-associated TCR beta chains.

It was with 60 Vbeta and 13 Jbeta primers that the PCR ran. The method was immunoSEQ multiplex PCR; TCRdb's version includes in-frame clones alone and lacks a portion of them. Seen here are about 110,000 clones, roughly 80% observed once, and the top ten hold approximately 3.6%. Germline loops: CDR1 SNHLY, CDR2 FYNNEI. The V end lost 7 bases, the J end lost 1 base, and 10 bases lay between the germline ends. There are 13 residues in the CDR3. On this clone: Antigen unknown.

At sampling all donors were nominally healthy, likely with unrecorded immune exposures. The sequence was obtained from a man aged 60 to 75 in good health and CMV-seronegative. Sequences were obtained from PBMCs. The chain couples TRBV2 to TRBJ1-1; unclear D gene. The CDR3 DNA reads TGTGCCAGCAAGCGGCGGGAGAACACTGAAGCTTTCTTT. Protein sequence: CASKRRENTEAFF.